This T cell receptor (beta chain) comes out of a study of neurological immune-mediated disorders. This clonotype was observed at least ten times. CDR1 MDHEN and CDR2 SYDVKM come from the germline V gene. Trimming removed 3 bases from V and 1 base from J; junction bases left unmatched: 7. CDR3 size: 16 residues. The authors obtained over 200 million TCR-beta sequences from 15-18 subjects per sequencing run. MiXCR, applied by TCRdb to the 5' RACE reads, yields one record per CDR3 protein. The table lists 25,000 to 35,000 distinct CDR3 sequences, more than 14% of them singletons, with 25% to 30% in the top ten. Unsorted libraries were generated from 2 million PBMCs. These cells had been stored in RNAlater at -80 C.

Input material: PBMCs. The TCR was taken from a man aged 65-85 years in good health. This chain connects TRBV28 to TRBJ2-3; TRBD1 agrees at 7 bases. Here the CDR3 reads CASSLLGGAGTDTQYF. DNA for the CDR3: TGTGCCAGCAGTTTGTTAGGGGGCGCAGGCACAGATACGCAGTATTTT.